This TCR beta chain appears in the sequencing data of a study of blood T cell repertoires in COVID-19. Overall study context: The United States, Italy and Spain were the sources of the acute and convalescent COVID-19 samples. The cDNA or gDNA used as material had been derived from T cells, B-cell-depleted T cells, or PBMCs.

Under the authors' procedure: Reference gene primers were amplified, and this amplification served to estimate nucleated cell counts. TCRdb keeps only in-frame clones here, not all; method: immunoSEQ multiplex PCR. The D gene and trimming were derived from the DNA, and the V and J assignments and clone size from that table. Of 90,000 to 150,000 clones listed, approximately 90% are singletons. The germline V gene has CDR1 MNHEY and CDR2 SMNVEV (reference sequence). V dropped 0 bases and J dropped 4; count of bases not matched to a gene: 3. The CDR3 sequence is 15 residues long. The sequence derives from a man between 70 and 80 years old with active or convalescent COVID-19. Sample: peripheral blood. The genes are TRBV27 and TRBJ2-7; 10 bases fit TRBD2. CDR3 amino acids: CASSLSAGGGYEQYF. The CDR3 nucleotides are TGTGCCAGCAGTTTATCAGCGGGAGGGGGGTACGAGCAGTACTTC.